This TCR beta chain comes out of a study of post-analysis software for immune sequencing data. Study context: As for disease course, relapsing-remitting, secondary progressive and progressive-relapsing multiple sclerosis were all included. The study, taken as a whole, reports: Controls showed significantly higher normalized Chao1 diversity than did multiple sclerosis patients. About 5 TRBV segments occurring more often in patients than controls included TRBV5-6, TRBV5-1 and TRBV20-1.

Incorporated into the TCR beta cDNA libraries were unique molecular identifiers, which served to reduce PCR and sequencing biases. TCRdb reprocessed the PCR reads via MiXCR and lists one record per CDR3 protein. This sample yields 650,000 to 850,000 distinct CDR3 sequences, of which roughly 50% are seen a single time; approximately 5% belongs to the top ten. Points on this clonotype: Its antigen remains unidentified.

V was shortened by 0 bases and J by 2 bases, with 11 bases between the two germline ends. This CDR3 is built from 16 residues. Germline V gene sequence: CDR1 LGHNA, CDR2 YSLEER. The sequence was obtained from a girl aged 10 to 17 with multiple sclerosis. The specimen was blood. The rearrangement joins TRBV4-3 to TRBJ2-1; possible D gene TRBD2, 5 bases. DNA for the CDR3: TGCGCCAGCAGCCAAGAGTGGGAGTTCGCCTACAATGAGCAGTTCTTC. Translated: CASSQEWEFAYNEQFF.